The 15 T cell receptor beta chains presented below share a single source sample, sequenced in a study of Ad26.COV2.S vaccination and SARS-CoV-2 variants. Treatment noted: about 20 received Ad26.COV2.S at low or high dose, single or two shots; 5 received placebo; per-sample allocation not given. Specimen acquisition occurred on day 63 following the initial vaccine or placebo injection. The repertoire was sequenced with immunoSEQ multiplex PCR; TCRdb's copy has only in-frame clones and lacks some. The sample consists of 430,000 or so clones, roughly 90% of them appearing once. The sample in question was peripheral blood, obtained in a trial of Ad26.COV2.S vaccine versus placebo. Receptors originate from a person aged 18-65 years who received the Ad26.COV2.S COVID-19 vaccine or a placebo.

The rearrangement joins TRBV21-1 to TRBJ2-7; the table's D call TRBD2 went unverified against the DNA. TRBV21-1 is a pseudogene segment. The CDR3 extends over 15 amino acids. CDR3 residues: CARLWGLADPYEQYF. CDR3 nucleotide sequence: TGTGCCCGCTTATGGGGACTAGCGGACCCCTACGAGCAGTACTTC.

This clone turned up a few times. Other nucleotide sequences in the sample specify the same CDR3. The chain carries TRBV18 and TRBJ2-5; D unresolved. V was pared by 3 bases and J by 0 bases, with 2 bases between. From germline, CDR1 is KGHSH and CDR2 LQKENI. This CDR3 comprises 12 residues. The CDR3 DNA follows: TGTGCCAGCTCACCTTACCAAGAGACCCAGTACTTC. Translation gives CASSPYQETQYF.

J is TRBJ1-3 and V is TRBV5-1, with 7 nucleotides matching TRBD1. With 3 bases clipped from V and 0 bases from J, the junction kept 0 bases outside the gene matches. The V gene's germline CDR1 is SGHRS and CDR2 YFSETQ. The CDR3 consists of 14 residues. The CDR3 sequence: CASSWDSSGNTIYF. In nucleotides, the CDR3 is TGCGCCAGCAGCTGGGACAGCTCTGGAAACACCATATATTTT.

The V and J genes are TRBV6-6 and TRBJ1-5, with unresolved D. CDR1 and CDR2 from the germline V gene are MNHNY and SVGAGI (reference sequence). The V end was cut by 4 bases, the J end by 5 bases, with 15 bases between. This CDR3 spans 15 amino acids. DNA of the CDR3: TGTGCCAGCAGTTTCACACCGGAGGGCGATCAGCCCCAGCATTTT. Its protein product is CASSFTPEGDQPQHF.

In DNA form, the CDR3 reads TGTGCCAGTAAAGCTACAGGGGACAATGAGCAGTTCTTC. This translates into CASKATGDNEQFF. The chain employs TRBV2 and TRBJ2-1, with 7 positions matching TRBD1. Losses at the gene ends were 9 bases for V and 5 bases for J; bases not matched to a gene: 7. In germline, CDR1 is SNHLY, CDR2 FYNNEI. The CDR3 is 13 residues long.

V usage is TRBV25-1 and J usage is TRBJ1-1; D may be TRBD1 (5 bases). CDR1 and CDR2 from the germline V gene are MGHDK and SYGVNS. This CDR3 contains 14 residues. V lost 1 base, J lost 10 bases, and 16 bases lay in between. In nucleotides, the CDR3 is TGTGCCAGCAGTGAATTCCGACAGACGTATCGAGCTTTCTTT. Its protein product is CASSEFRQTYRAFF.

The chain couples TRBV19 to TRBJ2-1; 12 nucleotides line up with TRBD2. Looked up from germline, CDR1 is LNHDA and CDR2 is SQIVND (reference sequence). With V trimmed by 5 bases and J by 6 bases, 11 bases remained unmatched. The CDR3 runs 17 residues. Here the CDR3 reads CASSGPRLAGDLNEQFF. In nucleotides, the CDR3 is TGTGCCAGTAGTGGCCCCCGACTAGCGGGAGATCTCAATGAGCAGTTCTTC.

The sample holds many counts of this clone. This sequence joins TRBV11-2 and TRBJ1-1; D is ambiguous. This CDR3 has 15 residues. The V end lost 1 base, the J end lost 2 bases, and 11 bases lay between the germline ends. CDR1 SGHAT and CDR2 FQNNGV come from the germline V gene. The CDR3 region has the DNA TGTGCCAGCAGCTTAGTGGGAGGGATAAACACTGAAGCTTTCTTT. This codes for CASSLVGGINTEAFF. Combining the CDR3 with reference TRBV11-2 and TRBJ1-1 gives the whole variable domain EAGVAQSPRYKIIEKRQSVAFWCNPISGHATLYWYQQILGQGPKLLIQFQNNGVVDDSQLPKDRFSAERLKGVDSTLKIQPAKLEDSAVYLCASSLVGGINTEAFFGQGTRLTVV.

In this sample, this clone turned up a few times. The chain links TRBV12-2 to TRBJ2-2. TRBV12-2 is flagged as a pseudogene. The CDR3 has 15 residues. The CDR3 reads CASRLTFPNTGELFF. The CDR3 DNA reads as TGTGCAAGTCGCTTAACCTTCCCGAACACCGGGGAGCTGTTTTTT.

The gene calls are TRBV2 and TRBJ2-7; D perhaps matches TRBD2 (5 bases). CDR1 and CDR2 (germline): SNHLY, FYNNEI. The ends were cut back, 1 base at V and 6 bases at J, with 16 bases in the middle. The CDR3 covers 15 residues. This chain's CDR3 is CASSEEGIGVGEQYF. The CDR3 nucleotides are TGTGCCAGCAGTGAAGAGGGTATCGGGGTTGGCGAGCAGTACTTC.

This clone has just one count. The chain has TRBV24-1 and TRBJ1-1; a possible D gene is TRBD1 (5 bases). Germline assignment: CDR1 KGHDR and CDR2 SFDVKD. This CDR3 region has 13 residues. The V gene lost 6 bases and the J gene lost 3 bases, with 10 bases spanning the gap. The CDR3 here is CATSHRRDTEAFF. The CDR3 DNA follows: TGTGCCACCAGTCACAGGAGGGACACTGAAGCTTTCTTT.

This clone has just one count. The gene calls are TRBV24-1 and TRBJ2-5; 8 bases match TRBD1. This CDR3 region has 14 residues. CDR1 is KGHDR and CDR2 is SFDVKD in the germline V gene. V shed 3 bases, J shed 2 bases, and the junction held 1 base outside the gene matches. CDR3: CATSDRTGQETQYF. The CDR3, as DNA: TGTGCCACCAGTGATCGGACAGGGCAAGAGACCCAGTACTTC.

This rearrangement joins TRBV19 to TRBJ2-7, with D possibly being TRBD1 (5 bases). Germline V gene sequence: CDR1 LNHDA, CDR2 SQIVND (reference sequence). V lost 5 bases and J 0 bases, leaving 11 bases between the germline ends. The CDR3 has 14 residues. The CDR3 DNA reads as TGTGCCAGTAGTTTTAGACAGAACTCCTACGAGCAGTACTTC. It is translated as CASSFRQNSYEQYF. Variable domain in full (rest from reference TRBV19 and TRBJ2-7): DGGITQSPKYLFRKEGQNVTLSCEQNLNHDAMYWYRQDPGQGLRLIYYSQIVNDFQKGDIAEGYSVSREKKESFPLTVTSAQKNPTAFYLCASSFRQNSYEQYFGPGTRLTVT.

V usage is TRBV29-1 and J usage is TRBJ2-7, with 9 bases matching TRBD1. The CDR3 is made up of 15 amino acids. CDR1 is SQVTM and CDR2 is ANQGSEA in the germline V gene. V lost 1 base and J lost 4; bases outside the gene matches: 8. The CDR3 coding sequence is TGCAGCGTTGAAGCCGGGACAGGGTTCGTTTACGAGCAGTACTTC. Translation: CSVEAGTGFVYEQYF.

V usage is TRBV10-3 and J usage is TRBJ1-1; a weak D match, TRBD1 (5 bases). The CDR3 has 13 residues. V shed 9 bases and J shed 6 bases, with 17 bases lying between them. CDR1 and CDR2 from the germline V gene are ENHRY and SYGVKD. The CDR3 DNA sequence: TGTGCCATTGCCAGGGTTAGAGCCGCTGAAGCTTTCTTT. Its translation is CAIARVRAAEAFF.